The clone carrying this TCR beta chain has just a few counts. The antigen remains unidentified. The time point denotes: week 47, end of study. Each vaccine dose was 300 ug of mutant IDH1 20-mer peptide, with topical imiquimod. This specimen belongs to a study of a mutant IDH1 vaccine in newly diagnosed glioma. Study overall: Patients had received radiotherapy, temozolomide, or both previously, most receiving both. Participants attended visit V12, the safety follow-up, at week 35, and then attended visit V13 at week 47.

The repertoire was sequenced with immunoSEQ multiplex PCR; TCRdb's copy has only in-frame clones and lacks some. The sample holds more than 50,000 clones, approximately 64% seen once. CDR1 SGHRS and CDR2 YFSETQ come from the germline V gene. The ends lost 4 bases at V and 8 bases at J; junction bases unmatched: 7. The CDR3 has 13 residues. The receptor was isolated from a man aged 40-49 years with glioma. Some clones in this sample may be carry-over from other donors' samples. The sample here was peripheral blood mononuclear cells (PBMCs), taken from a glioma patient whose treatment included an IDH1 peptide vaccine. The chain recombines TRBV5-1 with TRBJ1-2; 8 nucleotides agree with TRBD1. The CDR3 spells CASSLDRVRGYTF. DNA for the CDR3: TGCGCCAGCAGCCTGGACAGGGTACGGGGCTACACCTTC. Using reference TRBV5-1 and TRBJ1-2 for the parts outside the CDR3, the full variable domain is KAGVTQTPRYLIKTRGQQVTLSCSPISGHRSVSWYQQTPGQGLQFLFEYFSETQRNKGNFPGRFSGRQFSNSRSEMNVSTLELGDSALYLCASSLDRVRGYTFGSGTRLTVV.